This TCR beta chain was identified in a study of shared clonotypes between healthy human individuals. The CDR3 is 19 residues long. V dropped 0 bases and J dropped 0 bases, with 18 bases sitting between them. Germline V CDR1 and CDR2: LGHNA, YSLEER. Sequencing was at deep level. The protocol was immunoSEQ multiplex PCR, while the TCRdb copy is restricted to in-frame clones and leaves out a portion. The sample includes a few million clones, over 85% of them seen just once. Positive CCR7 selection of CD45RO-negative cells yielded the naive CD8 cells, and terminally differentiated effector memory CD45RA+ cells were excluded. Concerning this clone: Its specificity is not known.

Regarding the study as a whole: For naive CD4 cells, 5% to 6.5% of clonotypes were shared across several donors. The generation probabilities recorded for non-shared clonotypes fell below those of clonotypes shared by all four donors.

This receptor was identified in a man aged 18 to 29 in good health. Some clones in this sample may be carry-over from other donors' samples. The source material was naive CD8+ T cells from PBMCs. The V gene is TRBV4-3, the J gene TRBJ2-1; D may be TRBD1 (5 bases). CDR3 coding DNA: TGCGCCAGCAGCCAAGATTGGGGCCGGGCAGTCAGCTCCTACAATGAGCAGTTCTTC. Translated, it gives CASSQDWGRAVSSYNEQFF.